This entry lists 5 T cell receptor beta chains sequenced from one sample in a study of a mutant IDH1 vaccine in newly diagnosed glioma. Repertoires were generated with immunoSEQ multiplex PCR, while TCRdb's copy carries only in-frame clones and drops some. The top ten clones hold 0.55% to 0.7% of a sample with approximately 110,000 clones, about 90% of them seen once. No antigen is known for these receptors. Time point given: week 11, during vaccination. Topical imiquimod was applied with each vaccine dose, which held 300 ug of mutant IDH1 20-mer peptide. The sequenced sample was PBMCs, obtained from a glioma patient whose treatment included an IDH1 peptide vaccine. The receptor set was obtained from a woman between 45 and 65 years old with glioma.

This rearrangement joins TRBV7-9 to TRBJ2-7, with TRBD2 matching over 7 bases. After removal of 5 bases from V and 0 bases from J, the junction contained 1 base not matched to a gene. The germline V gene encodes CDR1 SEHNR and CDR2 FQNEAQ (reference sequence). The CDR3 extends over 13 amino acids. CDR3 coding DNA: TGTGCCAGCAGCCGGGACTACTCCTACGAGCAGTACTTC. Its translation is CASSRDYSYEQYF. The full variable domain, with the rest looked up from reference TRBV7-9 and TRBJ2-7, is DTGVSQNPRHKITKRGQNVTFRCDPISEHNRLYWYRQTLGQGPEFLTYFQNEAQLEKSRLLSDRFSAERPKGSFSTLEIQRTEQGDSAMYLCASSRDYSYEQYFGPGTRLTVT.

The chain joins TRBV9 to TRBJ2-7, with D uncertain. Germline CDR1 is SGDLS and CDR2 is YYNGEE. V was trimmed by 0 bases and J by 5 bases, leaving 15 bases between them. The CDR3 totals 15 residues. The CDR3 loop reads CASSVVGRPTHEQYF. CDR3 nucleotide sequence: TGTGCCAGCAGCGTAGTCGGGCGTCCAACCCACGAGCAGTACTTC.

This clone has more than one count but fewer than ten. This rearrangement joins TRBV5-1 to TRBJ2-6, with D tentatively TRBD1 (6 bases). CDR3 length: 15 residues. CDR1 SGHRS and CDR2 YFSETQ come from the germline V gene. V lost 4 bases to trimming and J lost 0 bases, with 8 bases between them. CDR3 amino acids: CASSPGHSGANVLTF. The CDR3, as DNA: TGCGCCAGCAGCCCGGGACACTCTGGGGCCAACGTCCTGACTTTC.

The rearrangement uses TRBV7-2 and TRBJ2-7, with TRBD2 identical over 10 bases. This CDR3 contains 15 residues. Germline trimming cut 6 bases from V and 3 bases from J; bases unmatched to any gene: 8. Germline CDR1 SGHTA, CDR2 FQGNSA. The CDR3, as DNA: TGTGCCAGCAGTCCTGGACTAGCGGAATTCTACGAGCAGTACTTC. Its translation is CASSPGLAEFYEQYF.

As regards this clone: At one boundary the junction diverges from the germline segment, which might be a read error. The CDR3 spells CASSLAGANVLTF. Here the CDR3 DNA reads TGTGCCAGCAGCCTGGCTGGAGCCAACGTCCTGACTTTC. This chain connects TRBV6-5 to TRBJ2-6; D is unresolved. CDR1 and CDR2 (germline): MNHEY, SVGAGI. There are 13 residues in the CDR3.